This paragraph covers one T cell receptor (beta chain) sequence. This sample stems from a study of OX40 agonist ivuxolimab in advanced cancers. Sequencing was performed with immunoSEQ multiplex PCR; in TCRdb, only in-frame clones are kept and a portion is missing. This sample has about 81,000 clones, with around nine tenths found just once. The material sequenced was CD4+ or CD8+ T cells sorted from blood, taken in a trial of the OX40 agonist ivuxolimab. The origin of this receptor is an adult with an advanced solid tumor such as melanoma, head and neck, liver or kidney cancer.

CDR3 sequence: CASSSSDRGPGSPLHF. CDR3 bases: TGTGCCAGCAGCTCATCGGACAGGGGGCCGGGTTCACCCCTCCACTTT. The J gene is TRBJ1-6, the V gene TRBV13; 11 bases align to TRBD1. The CDR3 runs 16 residues. With 4 bases clipped from V and 9 bases from J, the junction kept 8 bases outside the gene matches. Germline assignment: CDR1 PRHDT and CDR2 FYEKMQ (reference sequence).